This T cell receptor beta chain was found in a study of blood T cell repertoires in COVID-19. Losses at the gene ends were 4 bases for V and 4 bases for J; bases not matched to a gene: 7. The CDR3 contains 14 residues. Germline CDR1 is SGHRS and CDR2 is YFSETQ. Assay: immunoSEQ multiplex PCR; the TCRdb copy retains only in-frame clones and omits some. The table includes about 300,000 clones, 65% to 90% detected once. This rearrangement joins TRBV5-1 to TRBJ1-2, with 7 nucleotides matching TRBD1. This sequence originates from a man aged 25-45 years who had recovered from COVID-19. Sequencing was carried out using PBMCs or T cells enriched from blood (not recorded which). The chain's CDR3 is CASSAYRGTYGYTF. CDR3 in DNA: TGCGCCAGCAGCGCATACAGGGGCACCTATGGCTACACCTTC.